Below are 26 T cell receptor beta chains sequenced from a single sample in a study of T cell clonality in common variable immunodeficiency. Libraries were prepared by immunoSEQ multiplex PCR; TCRdb keeps only in-frame clonotypes and omits some of them. The sample has about 52,000 clones, none seen only once; the top ten hold about 2%. The sequencing input was peripheral blood mononuclear cells. The receptor set was obtained from a person aged 18 to 70 in good health.

This clone was detected ten times or more. The read comes to an end 3 residues before the CDR3 does, leaving the germline J gene to fill in the end. The V and J genes are TRBV30 and TRBJ2-1; D remains unclear. V was pared by 2 bases and J by 0 bases, with 14 bases between. The CDR3 is 16 amino acids. CDR1 is GTSNPN, CDR2 SVGIG, per germline (reference sequence). The sequenced CDR3 bases are TGTGCCTGGAGTCGGGTACTCCTGAACTCCTACAATGAG. It specifies CAWSRVLLNSYNE. The entire CDR3 is CAWSRVLLNSYNEQFF.

In its sample, this clone was seen many times. The read falls 3 residues short of the CDR3 end, and the missing part is taken from the germline J gene. The chain recombines TRBV7-3 with TRBJ1-2; 7 nucleotides align to TRBD1. V lost 1 base and J lost 5; bases outside the gene matches: 7. Germline V CDR1 and CDR2: SGHTA, FQGTGA. CDR3 length equals 15 residues. The chain's CDR3 is CASSLKGGQLYGYTF. The DNA read from the CDR3 is TGTGCCAGCAGCTTAAAAGGGGGACAGCTTTATGGC.

This clone was seen many times. The read stops 3 residues short of the end of the CDR3; the missing end is completed from the germline J gene. V and J are TRBV18 and TRBJ2-1, with D maybe TRBD2 (5 bases). The germline CDR1 and CDR2 sequences are KGHSH and LQKENI. V was shortened by 3 bases and J by 7 bases, with 7 bases between the two germline ends. This CDR3 spans 12 amino acids. This CDR3 reads CASSPPGNEQFF. The sequenced part of the CDR3 DNA is TGTGCCAGCTCACCCCCGGGGAATGAG.

This clone was counted ten times or more. The read ends 3 residues early relative to the CDR3; the germline J gene fills the gap. This rearrangement joins TRBV5-1 to TRBJ1-5, with 9 positions matching TRBD1. This CDR3 has 15 residues. Losses at the gene ends were 4 bases for V and 5 bases for J; bases not matched to a gene: 7. Germline V gene data show CDR1 as SGHRS and CDR2 as YFSETQ. The CDR3 protein is CASSPGDRDDQPQHF. The part of the CDR3 DNA that was read is TGCGCCAGCAGCCCGGGGGACAGGGATGATCAGCCC.

At least ten counts were recorded for this clone. Read sequence stops 3 residues before the CDR3 end, and the germline J gene provides the missing end. The chain is built from TRBV20-1 and TRBJ1-5; 9 nucleotides match TRBD1. Germline CDR1 is DFQATT and CDR2 is SNEGSKA (reference sequence). J gave up 1 base and V 5 bases, and 3 bases lay outside the gene matches. The CDR3 is made up of 14 amino acids. Partial CDR3 DNA: TGCAGTGCTGGACAGGGGAACAGCAATCAGCCC. This gives the protein CSAGQGNSNQP. The CDR3 as a whole reads CSAGQGNSNQPQHF.

This clone was counted ten times or more. The read finishes 3 residues shy of the CDR3 end, and the germline J gene is used to complete it. The rearrangement links TRBV7-2 to TRBJ2-1, with TRBD2 matching 7 bases. The V gene end was trimmed by 1 base and the J gene end by 0 bases; junction bases not matched to a gene: 0. The CDR3 is made up of 15 amino acids. The germline V gene has CDR1 SGHTA and CDR2 FQGNSA. The CDR3 DNA, read in part, is TGTGCCAGCAGCTTAGTAGCGGGCTCCTACAATGAG. It specifies CASSLVAGSYNE. From start to end, the CDR3 is CASSLVAGSYNEQFF.

In this sample, this clone turned up a few times. The missing CDR3 end, 3 residues past where the read stops, is filled in from the germline J gene. The rearrangement joins TRBV6-1 to TRBJ1-2, with D possibly matching TRBD1 (6 bases). V was pared by 3 bases and J by 0 bases, with 14 bases between. The CDR3 has 16 amino acids. Germline V gene lookup returns CDR1 MNHNS and CDR2 SASEGT. The DNA read from the CDR3 is TGTGCCAGCAGTGAGGGTTATCAGGGGTCTAACTATGGC. Protein: CASSEGYQGSNYG. The full CDR3 is CASSEGYQGSNYGYTF.

Concerning this clone: The read falls 3 residues short of the CDR3 end, and the missing part is taken from the germline J gene. V is TRBV19 and J is TRBJ2-2, with a tentative D call TRBD1 (6 bases). Germline V gene lookup returns CDR1 LNHDA and CDR2 SQIVND (reference sequence). The CDR3 is 15 amino acids. V was trimmed by 6 bases and J by 4 bases, leaving 15 bases between them. CDR3 sequence: CASRLRQALTGELFF. The CDR3 bases that were read are TGTGCCAGTAGACTGAGACAGGCCCTCACCGGGGAG. The whole variable domain, filled in from reference TRBV19 and TRBJ2-2, reads DGGITQSPKYLFRKEGQNVTLSCEQNLNHDAMYWYRQDPGQGLRLIYYSQIVNDFQKGDIAEGYSVSREKKESFPLTVTSAQKNPTAFYLCASRLRQALTGELFFGEGSRLTVL.

This clone showed up many times. Read sequence stops 3 residues before the CDR3 end, and the germline J gene provides the missing end. The chain links TRBV7-8 to TRBJ2-7; 12 bases are a match to TRBD2. The V gene end was trimmed by 2 bases and the J gene end by 5 bases; junction bases not matched to a gene: 7. CDR1 and CDR2 from the germline V gene are SGHVS and FQNEAQ. The CDR3 sequence is 16 residues long. The covered CDR3 bases are TGTGCCAGCAGCTTACAGACTAGCGGGAGAATCCACGAG. Its translation is CASSLQTSGRIHE. The whole CDR3 region reads CASSLQTSGRIHEQYF.

Comments on this clone: The read is 3 residues too short to cover the CDR3 end, so that end is filled in from the germline J gene. The V call is TRBV19, the J call TRBJ2-7; D assignment may be TRBD1 or TRBD2 (5 bases each). This CDR3 region has 16 residues. The germline CDR1 and CDR2 sequences are LNHDA and SQIVND (reference sequence). Trimming pared 5 bases from V and 0 bases from J, leaving 17 bases between. The CDR3 protein is CASSGRQLRTSYEQYF. The sequenced CDR3 bases are TGTGCCAGTAGTGGGAGACAGCTCCGCACCTCCTACGAG.

Comment on this clone: The CDR3 end falls 3 residues outside the read, so it is completed with the germline J gene. The genes are TRBV7-6 and TRBJ1-5; TRBD1 matches 7 bases. The germline CDR1 and CDR2 sequences are SGHVS and FNYEAQ. The CDR3 contains 15 residues. The trim removed 1 base at V and 0 bases at J, leaving 0 bases unmatched. The CDR3 bases that were read are TGTGCCAGCAGCTTAGGGACAGGTAGCAATCAGCCC. This codes for CASSLGTGSNQP. The entire CDR3 reads CASSLGTGSNQPQHF.

This clone came up many times. Read sequence stops 3 residues before the CDR3 end, and the germline J gene provides the missing end. This chain uses TRBV6-2 or TRBV6-3 with TRBJ1-5; D gene unclear. Trimming took 6 bases from V and 5 from J, leaving 8 bases between them. CDR3 length equals 12 residues. Germline values: CDR1 MNHEY, CDR2 SVGEGT. Incomplete CDR3 DNA: TGTGCCAGCAGAGGCGGCTATCAGCCC. This sequence encodes CASRGGYQP. The full CDR3 sequence reads CASRGGYQPQHF.

This clone is medium-sized (0.01 to 0.1%). The read ends 3 residues before the CDR3 terminus; that terminus is restored from the germline J gene. This chain connects TRBV6-2 or TRBV6-3 to TRBJ2-5; 7 positions match TRBD2. Trimming removed 6 bases from V and 3 bases from J; junction bases left unmatched: 10. Germline CDR1 is MNHEY and CDR2 is SVGEGT. This CDR3 contains 15 residues. The sequenced part of the CDR3 DNA is TGTGCCAGCAGCCCTCGGGGGGAACCCAAAGAGACC. Residues: CASSPRGEPKET. The full CDR3 protein is CASSPRGEPKETQYF.

This clone appeared a few times. The read ends 3 residues before the CDR3 terminus; that terminus is restored from the germline J gene. The V call is TRBV19, the J call TRBJ2-4, with TRBD2 matching over 8 bases. Germline V gene lookup returns CDR1 LNHDA and CDR2 SQIVND (reference sequence). V shed 5 bases, J shed 8 bases, and the junction held 11 bases outside the gene matches. The CDR3 extends over 15 amino acids. This CDR3 is CASSVPKSGSDIQYF. The covered CDR3 bases are TGTGCCAGTAGTGTCCCGAAGAGCGGGAGCGACATT. Together with reference TRBV19 and TRBJ2-4, the CDR3 gives the full variable domain: DGGITQSPKYLFRKEGQNVTLSCEQNLNHDAMYWYRQDPGQGLRLIYYSQIVNDFQKGDIAEGYSVSREKKESFPLTVTSAQKNPTAFYLCASSVPKSGSDIQYFGAGTRLSVL.

This clone was observed at least ten times. The CDR3 here is CASSPMALAGEGSYEQYF. CDR3 bases read: TGTGCCAGCTCACCGATGGCGCTAGCGGGAGAGGGCTCCTACGAG. The rearrangement joins TRBV18 to TRBJ2-7, with TRBD2 matching over 10 bases. The read falls 3 residues short of the CDR3 end, and the missing part is taken from the germline J gene. From germline, CDR1 is KGHSH and CDR2 LQKENI. V trimming: 3 bases; J trimming: 0 bases; junction bases outside the gene matches: 11. The CDR3 is made up of 18 amino acids. The whole variable domain, filled in from reference TRBV18 and TRBJ2-7, reads NAGVMQNPRHLVRRRGQEARLRCSPMKGHSHVYWYRQLPEEGLKFMVYLQKENIIDESGMPKERFSAEFPKEGPSILRIQQVVRGDSAAYFCASSPMALAGEGSYEQYFGPGTRLTVT.

This clone was recorded at least ten times. The CDR3 protein is CASSLQGAPGETQYF. The DNA read from the CDR3 is TGTGCCAGCTCACTCCAGGGGGCGCCTGGAGAGACC. V and J are TRBV18 and TRBJ2-5; TRBD1 aligns across 8 bases. The sequenced fragment ends 3 residues before the CDR3 boundary, so the rest is inferred from the germline J gene. Germline V gene sequence: CDR1 KGHSH, CDR2 LQKENI. Germline trimming cut 4 bases from V and 4 bases from J; bases unmatched to any gene: 8. The CDR3 totals 15 residues. The whole variable domain, remainder taken from reference TRBV18 and TRBJ2-5, is NAGVMQNPRHLVRRRGQEARLRCSPMKGHSHVYWYRQLPEEGLKFMVYLQKENIIDESGMPKERFSAEFPKEGPSILRIQQVVRGDSAAYFCASSLQGAPGETQYFGPGTRLLVL.

This clone appeared many times. The observed sequence ends 3 residues before the CDR3 terminus, with the missing tail filled in from the germline J gene. The genes are TRBV30 and TRBJ2-1, with 9 bases matching TRBD2. The V and J ends lost 4 bases and 6 bases, in that order; junction bases with no gene match: 16. The germline gives CDR1 GTSNPN, CDR2 SVGIG (reference sequence). The CDR3 has 17 amino acids. Incomplete CDR3 DNA: TGTGCCTGGATTCGTACCGGCGGGGGGGCCTGGGGCAATGAG. Its translation is CAWIRTGGGAWGNE. The whole CDR3 is CAWIRTGGGAWGNEQFF.

Note on this clone: The DNA ends 3 residues before the CDR3 does, and the rest of the CDR3 is filled in from the germline J gene. The chain has TRBV7-6 and TRBJ1-5, with 7 bases lining up with TRBD1. The CDR3 spans 14 residues. Germline loops: CDR1 SGHVS, CDR2 FNYEAQ. The V and J ends lost 5 bases and 3 bases, in that order; junction bases with no gene match: 4. The CDR3 protein is CASSPTGLNQPQHF. CDR3 bases read: TGTGCCAGCAGCCCGACAGGGCTCAATCAGCCC. The full variable domain, its missing parts supplied by reference TRBV7-6 and TRBJ1-5, is GAGVSQSPRYKVTKRGQDVALRCDPISGHVSLYWYRQALGQGPEFLTYFNYEAQQDKSGLPNDRFSAERPEGSISTLTIQRTEQRDSAMYRCASSPTGLNQPQHFGDGTRLSIL.

This clone was found many times. The read gets to within 3 residues of the CDR3 end, and the germline J gene fills in the rest. The chain has TRBV19 and TRBJ2-5, with unresolved D. The CDR3 is made up of 14 amino acids. Trimming stripped 5 bases from V and 5 bases from J, with 15 bases between. Germline loops: CDR1 LNHDA, CDR2 SQIVND (reference sequence). CDR3 DNA, as far as it was read: TGTGCCAGTAGTTCCACCCCGTCCCAGGAGACC. Translating gives CASSSTPSQET. The whole CDR3 is CASSSTPSQETQYF. The full variable domain, with the rest looked up from reference TRBV19 and TRBJ2-5, is DGGITQSPKYLFRKEGQNVTLSCEQNLNHDAMYWYRQDPGQGLRLIYYSQIVNDFQKGDIAEGYSVSREKKESFPLTVTSAQKNPTAFYLCASSSTPSQETQYFGPGTRLLVL.

There are many counts of this clone. The read gets to within 3 residues of the CDR3 end, and the germline J gene fills in the rest. The V and J genes are TRBV19 and TRBJ2-7, with 10 nucleotides matching TRBD1. Germline loops: CDR1 LNHDA, CDR2 SQIVND (reference sequence). The CDR3 sequence is 17 residues long. J gave up 0 bases and V 4 bases, and 9 bases lay outside the gene matches. CDR3 bases read: TGTGCCAGTAGTAGACGACAGGGGGCAACTGGCTCCTACGAG. Residues: CASSRRQGATGSYE. The entire CDR3 is CASSRRQGATGSYEQYF.

With regard to this clone: Sequencing ends 3 residues short of the CDR3 end; the germline J gene provides the rest. J is TRBJ1-5 and V is TRBV2, with TRBD1 matching 9 bases. Germline V gene sequence: CDR1 SNHLY, CDR2 FYNNEI. The CDR3 is made up of 17 amino acids. Trimming at V came to 5 bases and at J to 3 bases, leaving 11 bases not matched to a gene. CDR3 loop: CASSPGQGDDANQPQHF. The CDR3 DNA, read in part, is TGTGCCAGCAGTCCGGGACAGGGTGATGACGCCAATCAGCCC.

For this clone: Being one base from a much bigger clone, this may be a read error. The sequenced fragment ends 3 residues before the CDR3 boundary, so the rest is inferred from the germline J gene. The rearrangement joins TRBV2 to TRBJ2-2; tentatively, D is TRBD1 (5 bases). CDR3 length: 15 amino acids. Germline-derived CDR1 and CDR2 are SNHLY and FYNNEI. CDR3 DNA (partial): TGTGCCAGCAGTGAAGCCTTCTCTGGGGCCAACGTG. Translation gives CASSEAFSGANV. The full CDR3 reads CASSEAFSGANVLFF.

Partial CDR3 DNA: TGTGCCAGTAGTATTGTTATTAGGGGATCTGGC. Translation: CASSIVIRGSG. Given in full, the CDR3 is CASSIVIRGSGYTF. The V and J genes are TRBV19 and TRBJ1-2; possibly TRBD1 for D (5 bases). From the germline J gene comes the end of the CDR3, since the read stops 3 residues before it. Germline V gives CDR1 LNHDA, CDR2 SQIVND (reference sequence). V gave up 3 bases and J gave up 7 bases, with 15 bases separating them. CDR3 length equals 14 residues.

This clone was found a few times. The read is 3 residues too short to cover the CDR3 end, so that end is filled in from the germline J gene. This chain connects TRBV6-1 to TRBJ1-2; weak D call: TRBD1 (5 bases). Germline loops: CDR1 MNHNS, CDR2 SASEGT. The CDR3 is 13 residues long. Here the CDR3 reads CASSAPGNYDYTF. The CDR3 DNA, read in part, is TGTGCCAGCAGTGCGCCAGGGAACTACGAC.

A word on this clone: The read ends 3 residues early relative to the CDR3; the germline J gene fills the gap. The J gene is TRBJ1-6, the V gene TRBV11-1; the D gene is possibly TRBD1 (6 bases). CDR3 length: 14 amino acids. Germline V CDR1 and CDR2: SGHAT, FQDESV (reference sequence). Trimming cost V 6 bases and J 6 bases, with 12 bases left between them. The sequenced part of the CDR3 DNA is TGTGCCAGCAGTTCGGACAGCTTTAATTCACCC. Translating it yields CASSSDSFNSP. The CDR3 in its entirety is CASSSDSFNSPLHF.

This clone was detected ten times or more. Sequencing ends 3 residues short of the CDR3 end; the germline J gene provides the rest. The chain couples TRBV6-2 or TRBV6-3 to TRBJ1-4, with 7 bases lining up with TRBD1. Germline assignment: CDR1 MNHEY and CDR2 SVGEGT. The J segment lost 0 bases and the V segment lost 5 bases, leaving 0 bases of the junction unmatched. The CDR3 length is 14 residues. CDR3 protein: CASSTGATNEKLFF. The sequenced CDR3 bases are TGTGCCAGCAGTACAGGGGCAACTAATGAAAAA.